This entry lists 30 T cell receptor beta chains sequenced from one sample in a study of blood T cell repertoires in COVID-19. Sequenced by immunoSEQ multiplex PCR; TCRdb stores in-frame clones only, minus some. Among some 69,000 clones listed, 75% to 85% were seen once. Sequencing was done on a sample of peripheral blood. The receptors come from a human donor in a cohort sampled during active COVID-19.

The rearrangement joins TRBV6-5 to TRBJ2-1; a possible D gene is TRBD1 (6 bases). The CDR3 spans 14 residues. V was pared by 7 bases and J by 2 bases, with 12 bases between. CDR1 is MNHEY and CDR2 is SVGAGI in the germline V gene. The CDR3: CASNSDSTYNEQFF. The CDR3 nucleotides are TGTGCCAGCAACTCGGACAGTACCTACAATGAGCAGTTCTTC.

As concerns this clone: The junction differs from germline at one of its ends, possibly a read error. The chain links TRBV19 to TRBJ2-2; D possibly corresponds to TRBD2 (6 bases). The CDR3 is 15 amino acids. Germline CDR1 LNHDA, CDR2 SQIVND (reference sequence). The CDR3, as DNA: TGTGCCAGTAGCATAGGGCGAGGAGGGGCCGGGGAGCTGTTTTTT. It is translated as CASSIGRGGAGELFF.

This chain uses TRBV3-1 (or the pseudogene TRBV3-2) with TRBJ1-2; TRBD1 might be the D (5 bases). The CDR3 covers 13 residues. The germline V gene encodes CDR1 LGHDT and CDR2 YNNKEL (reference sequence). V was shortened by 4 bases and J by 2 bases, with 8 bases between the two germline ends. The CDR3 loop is CASSPTENYGYTF. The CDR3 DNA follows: TGTGCCAGCAGCCCGACAGAAAACTATGGCTACACCTTC.

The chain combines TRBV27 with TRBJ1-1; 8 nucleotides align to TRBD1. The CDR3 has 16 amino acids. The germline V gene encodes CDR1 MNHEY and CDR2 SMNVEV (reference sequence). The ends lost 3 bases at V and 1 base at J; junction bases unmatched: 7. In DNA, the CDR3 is TGTGCCAGCAGTTTTTCTAGGACAGGGCCGAACACTGAAGCTTTCTTT. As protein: CASSFSRTGPNTEAFF.

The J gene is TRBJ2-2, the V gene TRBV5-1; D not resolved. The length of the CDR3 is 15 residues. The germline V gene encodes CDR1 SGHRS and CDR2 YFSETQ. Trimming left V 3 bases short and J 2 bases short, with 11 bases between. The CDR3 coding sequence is TGCGCCAGCAGCTCGCGAGTCGGTAACACCGGGGAGCTGTTTTTT. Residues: CASSSRVGNTGELFF. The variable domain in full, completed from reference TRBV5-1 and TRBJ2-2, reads KAGVTQTPRYLIKTRGQQVTLSCSPISGHRSVSWYQQTPGQGLQFLFEYFSETQRNKGNFPGRFSGRQFSNSRSEMNVSTLELGDSALYLCASSSRVGNTGELFFGEGSRLTVL.

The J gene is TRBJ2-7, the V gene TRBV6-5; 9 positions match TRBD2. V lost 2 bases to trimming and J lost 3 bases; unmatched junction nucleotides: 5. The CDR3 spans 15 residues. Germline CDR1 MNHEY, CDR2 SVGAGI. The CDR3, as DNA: TGTGCCAGCAGTTACAGTTCAGCGGGAGGCTACGAGCAGTACTTC. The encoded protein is CASSYSSAGGYEQYF.

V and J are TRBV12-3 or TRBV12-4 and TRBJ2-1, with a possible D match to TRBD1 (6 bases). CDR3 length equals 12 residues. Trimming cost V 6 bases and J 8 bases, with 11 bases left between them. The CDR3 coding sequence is TGTGCCAGCAGAACACAGGGAGATGAGCAGTTCTTC. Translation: CASRTQGDEQFF.

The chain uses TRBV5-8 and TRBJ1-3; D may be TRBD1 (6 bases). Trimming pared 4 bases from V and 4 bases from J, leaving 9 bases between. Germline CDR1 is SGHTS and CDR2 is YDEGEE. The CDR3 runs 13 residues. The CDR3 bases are TGTGCCAGCAGCGCCGACAGGGGAAACACCATATATTTT. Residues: CASSADRGNTIYF. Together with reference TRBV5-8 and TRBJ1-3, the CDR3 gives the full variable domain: EAGVTQSPTHLIKTRGQQATLRCSPISGHTSVYWYQQALGLGLQFLLWYDEGEERNRGNFPPRFSGRQFPNYSSELNVNALELEDSALYLCASSADRGNTIYFGEGSWLTVV.

CDR3 region: CASSSGGNQPQHF. The DNA for the CDR3 is TGTGCCAGCAGTTCGGGGGGCAATCAGCCCCAGCATTTT. The chain recombines TRBV9 with TRBJ1-5; D may be TRBD1 (5 bases). V was trimmed by 5 bases and J by 2 bases, leaving 8 bases between them. Germline-derived CDR1 and CDR2 are SGDLS and YYNGEE. The length of the CDR3 is 13 residues.

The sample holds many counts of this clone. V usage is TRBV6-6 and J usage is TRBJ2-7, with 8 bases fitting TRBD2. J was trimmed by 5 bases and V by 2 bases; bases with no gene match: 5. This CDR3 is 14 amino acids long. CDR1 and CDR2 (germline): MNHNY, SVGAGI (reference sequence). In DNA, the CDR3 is TGTGCCAGCAGTTACAGGACTAGCAGCCACGAGCAGTACTTC. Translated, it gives CASSYRTSSHEQYF.

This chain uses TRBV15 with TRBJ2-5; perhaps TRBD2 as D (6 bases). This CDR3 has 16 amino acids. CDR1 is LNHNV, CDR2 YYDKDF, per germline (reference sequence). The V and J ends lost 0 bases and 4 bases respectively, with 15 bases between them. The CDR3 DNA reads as TGTGCCACCAGCAGAGAATTCGCGGGACGAGGAGAGACCCAGTACTTC. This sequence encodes CATSREFAGRGETQYF. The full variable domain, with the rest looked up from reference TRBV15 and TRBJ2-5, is DAMVIQNPRYQVTQFGKPVTLSCSQTLNHNVMYWYQQKSSQAPKLLFHYYDKDFNNEADTPDNFQSRRPNTSFCFLDIRSPGLGDTAMYLCATSREFAGRGETQYFGPGTRLLVL.

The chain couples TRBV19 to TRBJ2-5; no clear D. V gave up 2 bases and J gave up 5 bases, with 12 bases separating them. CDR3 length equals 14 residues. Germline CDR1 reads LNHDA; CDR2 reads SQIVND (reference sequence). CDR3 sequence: CASSIQVGAETQYF. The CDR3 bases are TGTGCCAGTAGTATACAGGTGGGCGCGGAGACCCAGTACTTC.

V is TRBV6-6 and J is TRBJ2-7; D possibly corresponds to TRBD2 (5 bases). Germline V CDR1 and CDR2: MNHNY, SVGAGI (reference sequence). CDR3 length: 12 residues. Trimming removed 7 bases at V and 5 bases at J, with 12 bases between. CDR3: CASKGGSNEQYF. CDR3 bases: TGTGCCAGCAAAGGAGGTAGTAACGAGCAGTACTTC.

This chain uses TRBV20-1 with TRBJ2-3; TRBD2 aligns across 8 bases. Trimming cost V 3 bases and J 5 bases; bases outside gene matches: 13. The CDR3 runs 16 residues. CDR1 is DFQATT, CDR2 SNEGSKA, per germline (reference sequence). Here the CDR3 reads CSASNVAGGPGDTQYF. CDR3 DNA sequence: TGCAGTGCTAGTAATGTTGCGGGAGGCCCCGGAGATACGCAGTATTTT.

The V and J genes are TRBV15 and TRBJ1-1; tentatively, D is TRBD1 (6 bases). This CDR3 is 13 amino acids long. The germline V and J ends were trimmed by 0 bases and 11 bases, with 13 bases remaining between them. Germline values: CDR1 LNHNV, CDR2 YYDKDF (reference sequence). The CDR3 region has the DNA TGTGCCACCAGCAGAGATGGGCCAGGGGAGGCTTTCTTT. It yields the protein CATSRDGPGEAFF. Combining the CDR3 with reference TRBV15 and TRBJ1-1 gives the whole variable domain DAMVIQNPRYQVTQFGKPVTLSCSQTLNHNVMYWYQQKSSQAPKLLFHYYDKDFNNEADTPDNFQSRRPNTSFCFLDIRSPGLGDTAMYLCATSRDGPGEAFFGQGTRLTVV.

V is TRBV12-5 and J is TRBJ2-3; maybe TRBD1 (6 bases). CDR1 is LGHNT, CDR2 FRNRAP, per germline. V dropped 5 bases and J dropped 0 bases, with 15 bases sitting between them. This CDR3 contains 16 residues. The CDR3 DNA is TGTGCTAGTGGTCTAGGACAGAGTCCTAGCACAGATACGCAGTATTTT. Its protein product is CASGLGQSPSTDTQYF.

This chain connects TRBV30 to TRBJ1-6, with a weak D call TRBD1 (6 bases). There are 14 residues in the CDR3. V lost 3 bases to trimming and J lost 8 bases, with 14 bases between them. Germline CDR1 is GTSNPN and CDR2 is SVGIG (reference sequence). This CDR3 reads CAWRNGGAYSPLHF. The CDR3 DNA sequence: TGTGCCTGGAGGAACGGGGGGGCTTATTCACCCCTCCACTTT.

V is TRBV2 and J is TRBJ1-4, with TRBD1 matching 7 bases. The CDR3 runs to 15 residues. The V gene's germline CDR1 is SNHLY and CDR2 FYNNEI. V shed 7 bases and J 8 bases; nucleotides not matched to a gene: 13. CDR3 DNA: TGTGCCAGCACTACATCAGGGGGGAGAACCGAAAAACTGTTTTTT. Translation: CASTTSGGRTEKLFF.

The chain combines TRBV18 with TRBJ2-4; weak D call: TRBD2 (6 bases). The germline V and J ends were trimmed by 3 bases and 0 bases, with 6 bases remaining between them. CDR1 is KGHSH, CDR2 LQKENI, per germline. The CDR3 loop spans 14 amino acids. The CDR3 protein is CASSPGRAKNIQYF. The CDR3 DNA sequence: TGTGCCAGCTCACCCGGGAGAGCCAAAAACATTCAGTACTTC. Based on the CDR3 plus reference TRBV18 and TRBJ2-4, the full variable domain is NAGVMQNPRHLVRRRGQEARLRCSPMKGHSHVYWYRQLPEEGLKFMVYLQKENIIDESGMPKERFSAEFPKEGPSILRIQQVVRGDSAAYFCASSPGRAKNIQYFGAGTRLSVL.

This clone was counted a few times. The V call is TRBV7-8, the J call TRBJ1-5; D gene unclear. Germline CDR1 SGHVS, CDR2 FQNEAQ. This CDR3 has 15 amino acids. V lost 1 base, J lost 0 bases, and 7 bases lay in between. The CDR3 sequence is CASSLGDSSNQPQHF. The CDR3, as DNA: TGTGCCAGCAGCTTAGGAGATTCTAGCAATCAGCCCCAGCATTTT.

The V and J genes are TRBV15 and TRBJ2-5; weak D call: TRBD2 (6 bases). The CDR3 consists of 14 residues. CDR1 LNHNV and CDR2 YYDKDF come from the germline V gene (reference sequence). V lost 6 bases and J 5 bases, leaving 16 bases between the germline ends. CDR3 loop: CATSPGGPTETQYF. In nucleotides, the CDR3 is TGTGCCACCAGTCCCGGGGGTCCTACCGAGACCCAGTACTTC.

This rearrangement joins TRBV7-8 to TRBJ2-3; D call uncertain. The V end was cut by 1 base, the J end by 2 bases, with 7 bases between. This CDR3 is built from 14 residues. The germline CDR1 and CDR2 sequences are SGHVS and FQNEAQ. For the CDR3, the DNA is TGTGCCAGCAGCTTAGGCCAGGTCACAGATACGCAGTATTTT. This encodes CASSLGQVTDTQYF.

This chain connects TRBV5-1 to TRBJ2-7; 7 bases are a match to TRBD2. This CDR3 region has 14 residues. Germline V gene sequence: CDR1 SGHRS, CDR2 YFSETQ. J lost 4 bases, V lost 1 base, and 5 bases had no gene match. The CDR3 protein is CASSLKLASYEQYF. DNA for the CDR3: TGCGCCAGCAGCTTGAAACTAGCGAGTTACGAGCAGTACTTC.

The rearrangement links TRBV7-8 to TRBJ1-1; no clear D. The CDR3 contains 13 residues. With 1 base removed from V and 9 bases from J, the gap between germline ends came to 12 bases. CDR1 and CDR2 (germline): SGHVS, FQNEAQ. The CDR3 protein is CASSLGRSLKAFF. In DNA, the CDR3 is TGTGCCAGCAGCTTAGGTCGGTCCCTGAAAGCTTTCTTT.

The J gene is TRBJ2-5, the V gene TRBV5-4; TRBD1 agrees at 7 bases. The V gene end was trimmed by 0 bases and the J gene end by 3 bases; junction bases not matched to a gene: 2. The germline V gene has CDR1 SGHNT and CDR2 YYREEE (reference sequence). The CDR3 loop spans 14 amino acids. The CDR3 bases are TGTGCCAGCAGCTTGGGGGACAGTAAAGAGACCCAGTACTTC. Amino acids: CASSLGDSKETQYF. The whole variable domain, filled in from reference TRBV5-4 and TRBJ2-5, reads ETGVTQSPTHLIKTRGQQVTLRCSSQSGHNTVSWYQQALGQGPQFIFQYYREEENGRGNFPPRFSGLQFPNYSSELNVNALELDDSALYLCASSLGDSKETQYFGPGTRLLVL.

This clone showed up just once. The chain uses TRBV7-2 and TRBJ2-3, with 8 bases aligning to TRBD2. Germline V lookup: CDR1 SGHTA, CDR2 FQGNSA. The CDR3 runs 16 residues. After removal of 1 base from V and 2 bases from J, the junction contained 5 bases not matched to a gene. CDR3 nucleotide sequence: TGTGCCAGCAGCTTAGGTAGCGGGGTGATCACAGATACGCAGTATTTT. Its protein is CASSLGSGVITDTQYF.

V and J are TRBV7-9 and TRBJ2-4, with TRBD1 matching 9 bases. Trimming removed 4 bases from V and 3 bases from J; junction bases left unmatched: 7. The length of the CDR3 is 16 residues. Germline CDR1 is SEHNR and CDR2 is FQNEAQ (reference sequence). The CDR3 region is CASSSYRDRDKNIQYF. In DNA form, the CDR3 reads TGTGCCAGCAGCTCATACCGGGACAGGGACAAAAACATTCAGTACTTC.

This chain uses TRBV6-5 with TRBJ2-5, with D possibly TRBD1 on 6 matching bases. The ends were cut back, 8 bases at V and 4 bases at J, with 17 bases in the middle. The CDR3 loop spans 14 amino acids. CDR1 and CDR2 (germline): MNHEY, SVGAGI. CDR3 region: CASGTGTTGETQYF. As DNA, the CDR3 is TGTGCCAGCGGGACCGGGACAACTGGAGAGACCCAGTACTTC.

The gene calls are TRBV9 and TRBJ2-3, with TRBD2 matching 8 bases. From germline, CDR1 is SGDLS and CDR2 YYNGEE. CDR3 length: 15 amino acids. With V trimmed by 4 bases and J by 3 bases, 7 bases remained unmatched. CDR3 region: CASSQSAGGTDTQYF. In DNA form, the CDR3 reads TGTGCCAGCAGCCAGTCGGCGGGAGGAACAGATACGCAGTATTTT.

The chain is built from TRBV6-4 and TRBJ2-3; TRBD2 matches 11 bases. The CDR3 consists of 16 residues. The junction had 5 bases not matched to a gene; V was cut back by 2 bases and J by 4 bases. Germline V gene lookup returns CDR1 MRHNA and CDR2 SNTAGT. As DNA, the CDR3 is TGTGCCAGCAGTGACACCGTACTAGCGGGAGCAGATACGCAGTATTTT. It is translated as CASSDTVLAGADTQYF.